At least ten counts were recorded for the clone carrying this TCR beta chain. Trimming pared 0 bases from V and 7 bases from J, leaving 4 bases between. This CDR3 has 12 amino acids. The germline V gene encodes CDR1 SEHNR and CDR2 FQNEAQ (reference sequence). The sample comes from a study of T cells after yellow fever vaccination. TCRdb reprocessed the 5' RACE reads with MiXCR, giving one entry per CDR3 protein. The sample lists some 600,000 distinct CDR3 sequences, approximately 13% occurring once. The rearrangement links TRBV7-9 to TRBJ2-1, with D hard to call. Sequencing used PBMCs, obtained on the day of the yellow fever booster vaccination. This receptor was obtained from a man aged 25-45 years who received the YFV17D yellow fever vaccine. CDR3 in DNA: TGTGCCAGCAGCTTAGCCAAGAATGAGCAGTTCTTC. Amino acids: CASSLAKNEQFF.